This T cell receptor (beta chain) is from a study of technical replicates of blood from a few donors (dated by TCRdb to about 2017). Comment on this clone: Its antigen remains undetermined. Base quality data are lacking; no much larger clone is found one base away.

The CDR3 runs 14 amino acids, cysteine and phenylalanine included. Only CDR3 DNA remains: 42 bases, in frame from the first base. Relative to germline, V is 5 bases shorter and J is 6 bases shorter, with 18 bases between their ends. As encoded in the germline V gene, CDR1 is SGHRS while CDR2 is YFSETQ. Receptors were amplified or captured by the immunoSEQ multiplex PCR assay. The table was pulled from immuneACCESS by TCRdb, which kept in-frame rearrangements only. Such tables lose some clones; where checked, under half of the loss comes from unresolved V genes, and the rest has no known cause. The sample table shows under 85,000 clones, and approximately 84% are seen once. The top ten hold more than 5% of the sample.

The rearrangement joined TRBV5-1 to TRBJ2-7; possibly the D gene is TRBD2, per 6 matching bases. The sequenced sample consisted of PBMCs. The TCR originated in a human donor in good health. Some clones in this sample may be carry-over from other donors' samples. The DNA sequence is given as TGCGCCAGCAGAGCGCGCGGGGCCGCGGGCGAGCAGTACTTC. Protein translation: CASRARGAAGEQYF.